This T cell receptor (beta chain) emerged from a study of T cells of healthy individuals. V was clipped by 4 bases and J by 9 bases, with 20 bases between them. Germline V lookup: CDR1 LNHDA, CDR2 SQIVND (reference sequence). The CDR3 sequence is 15 residues long. This clonotype was counted at least ten times. Using its own MiXCR run on the 5' RACE reads, TCRdb lists one record per CDR3 protein. The sample carries roughly 87,000 distinct CDR3 sequences, around 17% recorded once. This rearrangement joins TRBV19 to TRBJ2-3; no firm D call. The receptor comes from a human donor in good health. This CDR3 is CASSSGSRDTGTQYF. CDR3 DNA: TGTGCCAGTAGTAGTGGATCAAGAGATACCGGAACGCAGTATTTT.